The TCR beta chain described here comes from a study of control samples from healthy donors and cancer patients. The germline V gene has CDR1 SGHRS and CDR2 YFSETQ. V lost 4 bases to trimming and J lost 5 bases; unmatched junction nucleotides: 13. CDR3 length: 16 residues. Sequenced by immunoSEQ multiplex PCR; TCRdb stores in-frame clones only, minus some. The table has 150,000 to 200,000 clones, 96% seen once. This sequence joins TRBV5-1 and TRBJ2-5; 8 bases are a match to TRBD1. Sequences were obtained from blood. This clonotype was obtained from a woman aged 25 to 39 in good health. The CDR3 is CASSAGGRGLFETQYF. CDR3 DNA: TGCGCCAGCAGCGCAGGCGGCAGGGGGCTCTTTGAGACCCAGTACTTC.